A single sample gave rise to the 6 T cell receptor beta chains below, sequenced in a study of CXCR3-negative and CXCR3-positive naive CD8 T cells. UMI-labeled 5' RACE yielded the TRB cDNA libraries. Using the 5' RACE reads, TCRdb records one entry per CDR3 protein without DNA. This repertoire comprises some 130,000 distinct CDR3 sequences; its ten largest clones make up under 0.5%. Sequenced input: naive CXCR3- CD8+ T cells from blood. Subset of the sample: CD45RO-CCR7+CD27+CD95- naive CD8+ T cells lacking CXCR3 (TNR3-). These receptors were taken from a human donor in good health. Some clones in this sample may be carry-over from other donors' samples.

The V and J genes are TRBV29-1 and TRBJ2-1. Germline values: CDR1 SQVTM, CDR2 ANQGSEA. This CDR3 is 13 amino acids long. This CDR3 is CSVHWLTYNEQFF.

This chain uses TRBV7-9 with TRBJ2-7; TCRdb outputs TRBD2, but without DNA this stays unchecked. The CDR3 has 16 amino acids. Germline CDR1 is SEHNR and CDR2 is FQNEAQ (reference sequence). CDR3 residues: CASSAGLAGSSYEQYF.

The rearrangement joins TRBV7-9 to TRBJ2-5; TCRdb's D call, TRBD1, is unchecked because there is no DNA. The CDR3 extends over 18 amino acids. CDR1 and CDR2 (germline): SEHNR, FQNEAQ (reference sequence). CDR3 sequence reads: CASSNRVLVTWYQETQYF. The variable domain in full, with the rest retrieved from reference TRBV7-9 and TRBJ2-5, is DTGVSQNPRHKITKRGQNVTFRCDPISEHNRLYWYRQTLGQGPEFLTYFQNEAQLEKSRLLSDRFSAERPKGSFSTLEIQRTEQGDSAMYLCASSNRVLVTWYQETQYFGPGTRLLVL.

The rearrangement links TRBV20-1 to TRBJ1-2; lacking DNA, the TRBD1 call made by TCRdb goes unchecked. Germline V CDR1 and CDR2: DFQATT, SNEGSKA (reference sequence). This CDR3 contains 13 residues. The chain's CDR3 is CSARDPTAQGYTF.

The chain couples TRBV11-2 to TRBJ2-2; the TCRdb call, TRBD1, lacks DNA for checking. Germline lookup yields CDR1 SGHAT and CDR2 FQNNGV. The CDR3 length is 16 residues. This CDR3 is CASSPPTGMNTGELFF.

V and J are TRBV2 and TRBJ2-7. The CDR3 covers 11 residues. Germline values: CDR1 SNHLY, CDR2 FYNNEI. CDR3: CASSETYEQYF.